The 31 T cell receptor beta chains in this list originate from one sample, sequenced in a study of T cell responses to AZD1222 COVID-19 vaccine. Clones were sequenced by immunoSEQ multiplex PCR, and TCRdb holds only the in-frame ones, with some missing. The data show some 110,000 clones, roughly nine tenths seen once. Sequencing was performed on peripheral blood, taken on day 0 of AZD1222 vaccination. The receptor set was obtained from an adult in good health.

The rearrangement uses TRBV12-5 and TRBJ1-6; D perhaps matches TRBD1 (5 bases). From germline, CDR1 is LGHNT and CDR2 FRNRAP. The CDR3 is 15 residues long. V gave up 5 bases and J gave up 7 bases, with 15 bases separating them. The CDR3 DNA is TGTGCTAGTGGTCCCTCGGGACGGCTAAATTCACCCCTCCACTTT. Translating gives CASGPSGRLNSPLHF.

This chain uses TRBV14 with TRBJ2-1, with 14 bases matching TRBD2. The CDR3 extends over 17 amino acids. With V trimmed by 0 bases and J by 6 bases, 4 bases remained unmatched. Germline values: CDR1 SGHDN, CDR2 FVKESK. The CDR3 spells CASSQDRGTSGSNEQFF. As DNA, the CDR3 is TGTGCCAGCAGCCAAGATCGGGGGACTAGCGGGAGCAATGAGCAGTTCTTC.

The chain links TRBV11-1 to TRBJ2-5; the D is unclear. The CDR3 covers 16 residues. Trimming pared 6 bases from V and 4 bases from J, leaving 21 bases between. Looked up from germline, CDR1 is SGHAT and CDR2 is FQDESV (reference sequence). CDR3 nucleotide sequence: TGTGCCAGCAGTCCAACCGCCAGGAGTATCCTAGAGACCCAGTACTTC. Its translation: CASSPTARSILETQYF.

J is TRBJ1-5 and V is TRBV10-3; the D is unclear. V lost 4 bases and J lost 3, with 10 bases in between. CDR1 is ENHRY and CDR2 is SYGVKD in the germline V gene. The CDR3 contains 14 residues. DNA of the CDR3: TGTGCCATCAGTGCGGACGGAACCAATCAGCCCCAGCATTTT. Its protein product is CAISADGTNQPQHF.

J is TRBJ2-3 and V is TRBV24-1; 7 bases are a match to TRBD2. The V segment lost 6 bases and the J segment 4 bases; nucleotides outside the gene matches: 9. The CDR3 contains 15 residues. CDR1 and CDR2 (germline): KGHDR, SFDVKD. CDR3 coding DNA: TGTGCCACCAGTCTCATTTCGGGGGGACCAGATACGCAGTATTTT. Translation: CATSLISGGPDTQYF.

This chain uses TRBV28 with TRBJ2-4; 9 bases align to TRBD2. This CDR3 contains 19 residues. V lost 6 bases and J lost 10; bases outside the gene matches: 25. Germline CDR1 and CDR2: MDHEN and SYDVKM. The CDR3 sequence is CASSPTQPEAGGPRGIQYF. In nucleotides, the CDR3 is TGTGCCAGCAGCCCAACACAACCTGAAGCGGGAGGCCCTAGGGGAATTCAGTACTTC.

The genes are TRBV5-1 and TRBJ1-6; D is uncertain. The CDR3 has 13 amino acids. Trimming cost V 4 bases and J 10 bases, with 12 bases left between them. Per the germline V gene, CDR1 is SGHRS and CDR2 is YFSETQ. The CDR3 is CASSPVYGSPLHF. DNA of the CDR3: TGCGCCAGCAGCCCGGTATATGGATCACCCCTCCACTTT. Variable domain in full (rest from reference TRBV5-1 and TRBJ1-6): KAGVTQTPRYLIKTRGQQVTLSCSPISGHRSVSWYQQTPGQGLQFLFEYFSETQRNKGNFPGRFSGRQFSNSRSEMNVSTLELGDSALYLCASSPVYGSPLHFGNGTRLTVT.

This chain joins TRBV5-4 and TRBJ2-2; 8 nucleotides match TRBD1. Germline V gene lookup returns CDR1 SGHNT and CDR2 YYREEE (reference sequence). The length of the CDR3 is 14 residues. The ends lost 3 bases at V and 6 bases at J; junction bases unmatched: 4. In DNA form, the CDR3 reads TGTGCCAGCAGCTCCCCAGGGGGCGCCGGGGAGCTGTTTTTT. Its protein product is CASSSPGGAGELFF.

The V gene is TRBV6-5, the J gene TRBJ1-1, with TRBD1 identical over 11 bases. The germline gives CDR1 MNHEY, CDR2 SVGAGI. V lost 5 bases to trimming and J lost 4 bases; unmatched junction nucleotides: 3. The length of the CDR3 is 14 residues. The CDR3 DNA is TGTGCCAGCAGTCTCGGGACAGGGGGCACTGAAGCTTTCTTT. Translated, it gives CASSLGTGGTEAFF.

This chain connects TRBV18 to TRBJ2-1, with D perhaps being TRBD1 or TRBD2 (6 bases each). CDR3 length: 16 residues. Trimming removed 0 bases at V and 2 bases at J, with 11 bases between. Germline V gene sequence: CDR1 KGHSH, CDR2 LQKENI. In DNA form, the CDR3 reads TGTGCCAGCTCACCACCGAACAGGGAGGCCTACAATGAGCAGTTCTTC. Translation gives CASSPPNREAYNEQFF.

This clone has just one count. The chain couples TRBV5-1 to TRBJ1-2; D not certain. CDR3 length equals 14 residues. Deletions cut 0 bases from V and 6 bases from J, with 12 bases between. The germline V gene has CDR1 SGHRS and CDR2 YFSETQ. The CDR3 nucleotides are TGCGCCAGCAGCTTGGAACGGCCCGAAAATGGCTACACCTTC. Translating gives CASSLERPENGYTF.

The V call is TRBV5-1, the J call TRBJ2-7; 9 bases align to TRBD1. Germline CDR1 reads SGHRS; CDR2 reads YFSETQ. Unmatched junction bases numbered 4, after V lost 0 bases and J lost 0 bases. The CDR3 runs to 16 residues. CDR3 residues: CASSLAGTGPSYEQYF. Written as DNA, the CDR3 is TGCGCCAGCAGCTTGGCCGGGACAGGGCCCTCCTACGAGCAGTACTTC.

The V call is TRBV10-3, the J call TRBJ2-1; D is undetermined. The V gene's germline CDR1 is ENHRY and CDR2 SYGVKD. This CDR3 has 12 amino acids. Trimming left V 3 bases short and J 10 bases short, with 10 bases between. CDR3: CAISDFGQEQFF. Written as DNA, the CDR3 is TGTGCCATCAGTGACTTCGGTCAGGAGCAGTTCTTC.

This clone occurred a few times. This rearrangement joins TRBV6-2 or TRBV6-3 to TRBJ2-7; TRBD1 matches 9 bases. The CDR3 runs to 14 residues. Germline trimming cut 7 bases from V and 3 bases from J; bases unmatched to any gene: 7. The germline CDR1 and CDR2 sequences are MNHEY and SVGEGT. In DNA form, the CDR3 reads TGTGCCAGCACCCCGGGACAGGGTCGCTACGAGCAGTACGTC. Protein product: CASTPGQGRYEQYV.

V is TRBV20-1 and J is TRBJ1-2; D is unclear. The CDR3 is made up of 11 amino acids. Per the germline V gene, CDR1 is DFQATT and CDR2 is SNEGSKA (reference sequence). V lost 6 bases, J lost 5 bases, and 10 bases lay in between. CDR3 in DNA: TGCAGTGCCCAGAGACCTTATGGCTACACCTTC. Encoded protein: CSAQRPYGYTF.

This clone was recorded only once. J is TRBJ1-1 and V is TRBV7-3; 9 bases align to TRBD1. The germline V gene encodes CDR1 SGHTA and CDR2 FQGTGA. V lost 5 bases and J lost 1; bases outside the gene matches: 5. This CDR3 contains 15 residues. CDR3 nucleotide sequence: TGTGCCAGCAGCCTGGACAGGGGCGGGAACACTGAAGCTTTCTTT. Encoded protein: CASSLDRGGNTEAFF.

The CDR3 region has the DNA TGTGCCAGCAGCCTAGGGGGGGGACAGCCCCAGCATTTT. This sequence encodes CASSLGGGQPQHF. The chain carries TRBV14 and TRBJ1-5, with D possibly matching TRBD1 (6 bases). The CDR3 is 13 amino acids. Germline values: CDR1 SGHDN, CDR2 FVKESK. V was shortened by 4 bases and J by 7 bases, with 11 bases between the two germline ends.

The chain employs TRBV18 and TRBJ1-2, with unresolved D. Germline V gene lookup returns CDR1 KGHSH and CDR2 LQKENI. Deletions cut 5 bases from V and 8 bases from J, with 12 bases between. The length of the CDR3 is 12 residues. The CDR3 region has the DNA TGTGCCAGCTCATCGGACGGTGGCGGCTACACCTTC. Amino acid sequence: CASSSDGGGYTF. The entire variable domain, with the rest obtained from reference TRBV18 and TRBJ1-2, is as follows: NAGVMQNPRHLVRRRGQEARLRCSPMKGHSHVYWYRQLPEEGLKFMVYLQKENIIDESGMPKERFSAEFPKEGPSILRIQQVVRGDSAAYFCASSSDGGGYTFGSGTRLTVV.

This clone was found once. The rearrangement links TRBV27 to TRBJ1-1, with D tentatively TRBD1 (6 bases). Germline V gives CDR1 MNHEY, CDR2 SMNVEV (reference sequence). The CDR3 is 16 residues long. V was cut by 3 bases and J by 5 bases, with 19 bases left in between. The CDR3 nucleotides are TGTGCCAGCAGTTTGTATGGGGGGCGAGAGAGAACTGAAGCTTTCTTT. Its protein is CASSLYGGRERTEAFF.

The chain couples TRBV2 to TRBJ1-2, with 8 bases fitting TRBD1. The ends lost 10 bases at V and 6 bases at J; junction bases unmatched: 10. This CDR3 comprises 13 residues. Germline V gives CDR1 SNHLY, CDR2 FYNNEI. The DNA of the CDR3 is TGTGCCAATGTGCCGGGACAGGCCCATGGCTACACCTTC. Its protein product is CANVPGQAHGYTF.

This clone has just one count. V gene TRBV12-3 or TRBV12-4 combines with J gene TRBJ2-5; unclear D gene. The CDR3 is made up of 12 amino acids. V lost 5 bases to trimming and J lost 5 bases, with 9 bases between them. CDR3 DNA sequence: TGTGCCAGCAGTAATGAACGGGAGACCCAGTACTTC. Residues: CASSNERETQYF.

V usage is TRBV9 and J usage is TRBJ1-2; a possible D gene is TRBD1 (5 bases). The germline V gene encodes CDR1 SGDLS and CDR2 YYNGEE. The CDR3 has 12 amino acids. The ends were cut back, 8 bases at V and 3 bases at J, with 11 bases in the middle. DNA of the CDR3: TGTGCCAGTTGGGGGACCCACTATGGCTACACCTTC. Translating it yields CASWGTHYGYTF.

This clone was detected once. This chain connects TRBV12-1 to TRBJ2-7; the table's D gene call, TRBD2, was not cross checked with the DNA. TRBV12-1 is a listed pseudogene. The CDR3 extends over 14 amino acids. CDR3: CASSLEGTRHEQYF. The CDR3 DNA reads as TGTGCCAGCAGCCTAGAGGGCACTCGCCACGAGCAGTACTTC.

This sequence joins TRBV29-1 and TRBJ1-1; D possibly corresponds to TRBD1 (5 bases). The V gene's germline CDR1 is SQVTM and CDR2 ANQGSEA. V lost 0 bases to trimming and J lost 5 bases, with 10 bases between them. The CDR3 is 13 amino acids. This chain's CDR3 is CSVEEQVGTEAFF. Here the CDR3 DNA reads TGCAGCGTTGAAGAACAGGTAGGAACTGAAGCTTTCTTT.

The chain has TRBV5-4 and TRBJ2-5, with D perhaps matching TRBD1 or TRBD2 (5 bases each). The CDR3 is made up of 14 amino acids. Trimming stripped 4 bases from V and 5 bases from J, with 15 bases between. Germline CDR1 reads SGHNT; CDR2 reads YYREEE (reference sequence). CDR3 loop: CASSGEGWGETQYF. The DNA for the CDR3 is TGTGCCAGCAGCGGTGAGGGGTGGGGGGAGACCCAGTACTTC.

This clone was observed once. V gene TRBV12-3 or TRBV12-4 combines with J gene TRBJ2-2; D is undetermined. Deletions cut 3 bases from V and 0 bases from J, with 2 bases between. The CDR3 is 13 amino acids. The CDR3 loop is CASSFSNTGELFF. The CDR3 DNA follows: TGTGCCAGCAGTTTCTCGAACACCGGGGAGCTGTTTTTT.

This clone is classed as medium-sized. The chain has TRBV5-1 and TRBJ1-6; no definite D call. Germline lookup yields CDR1 SGHRS and CDR2 YFSETQ. The ends were cut back, 0 bases at V and 10 bases at J, with 11 bases in the middle. This CDR3 has 14 amino acids. In nucleotides, the CDR3 is TGCGCCAGCAGCTTGGGACATCCGGGGTCACCCCTCCACTTT. Translating gives CASSLGHPGSPLHF. The full variable domain, with the rest looked up from reference TRBV5-1 and TRBJ1-6, is KAGVTQTPRYLIKTRGQQVTLSCSPISGHRSVSWYQQTPGQGLQFLFEYFSETQRNKGNFPGRFSGRQFSNSRSEMNVSTLELGDSALYLCASSLGHPGSPLHFGNGTRLTVT.

This chain joins TRBV12-3 or TRBV12-4 and TRBJ1-6, with D hard to call. This CDR3 region has 13 residues. The V end lost 7 bases, the J end lost 13 bases, and 17 bases lay between the germline ends. This CDR3 reads CASTLGRESPLHF. The CDR3 bases are TGTGCCAGCACTCTCGGGAGAGAAAGCCCCCTCCACTTT.

The CDR3 region is CASSEGGRGGEQYF. The DNA of the CDR3 is TGCGCCAGCAGTGAAGGCGGCAGGGGAGGCGAGCAGTACTTC. This chain links TRBV10-1 with TRBJ2-7, with D perhaps matching TRBD1 or TRBD2 (6 bases each). Trimming pared 3 bases from V and 6 bases from J, leaving 15 bases between. Per germline, CDR1 WNHNN and CDR2 SYGVQD (reference sequence). This CDR3 is 14 amino acids long.

The chain is built from TRBV30 and TRBJ1-5; D is unclear. This CDR3 is 15 amino acids long. Germline V gene data show CDR1 as GTSNPN and CDR2 as SVGIG (reference sequence). Trimming removed 2 bases from V and 4 bases from J, with 15 bases in between. The CDR3 sequence is CAWSTGGPVNQPQHF. The CDR3 bases are TGTGCCTGGAGTACGGGTGGACCGGTGAATCAGCCCCAGCATTTT.

Details on this clone: The identical CDR3 is also encoded by other nucleotide sequences in the sample. The chain is built from TRBV18 and TRBJ2-2; 9 bases match TRBD2. The CDR3 covers 16 residues. Unmatched junction bases numbered 1, after V lost 0 bases and J lost 2 bases. Germline assignment: CDR1 KGHSH and CDR2 LQKENI. CDR3 bases: TGTGCCAGCTCACCACCGGGACTAGCTAACACCGGGGAGCTGTTTTTT. Amino acids: CASSPPGLANTGELFF.